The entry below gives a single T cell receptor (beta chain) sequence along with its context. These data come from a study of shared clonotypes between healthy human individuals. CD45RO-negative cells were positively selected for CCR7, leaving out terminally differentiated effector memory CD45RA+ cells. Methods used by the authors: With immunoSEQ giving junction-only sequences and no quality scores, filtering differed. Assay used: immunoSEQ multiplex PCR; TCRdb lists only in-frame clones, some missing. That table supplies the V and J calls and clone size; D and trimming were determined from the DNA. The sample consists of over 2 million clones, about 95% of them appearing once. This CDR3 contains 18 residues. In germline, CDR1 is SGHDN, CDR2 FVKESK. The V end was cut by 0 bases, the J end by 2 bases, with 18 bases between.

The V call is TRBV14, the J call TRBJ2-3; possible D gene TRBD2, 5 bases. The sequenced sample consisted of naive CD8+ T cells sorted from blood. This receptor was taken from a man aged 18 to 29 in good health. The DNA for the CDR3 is TGTGCCAGCAGCCAAGATAGTACTACCCTGACTATCACAGATACGCAGTATTTT. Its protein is CASSQDSTTLTITDTQYF.